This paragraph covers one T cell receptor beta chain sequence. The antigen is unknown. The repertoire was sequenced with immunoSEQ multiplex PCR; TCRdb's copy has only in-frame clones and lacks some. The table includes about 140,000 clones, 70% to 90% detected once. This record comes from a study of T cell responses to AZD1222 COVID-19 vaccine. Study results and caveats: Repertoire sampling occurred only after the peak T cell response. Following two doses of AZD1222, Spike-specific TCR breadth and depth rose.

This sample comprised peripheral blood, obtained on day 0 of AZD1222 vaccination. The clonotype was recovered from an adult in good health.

Here the CDR3 reads CASSEAAGEPDNYGYTF. In DNA, the CDR3 is TGTGCCAGCAGTGAAGCGGCCGGGGAGCCAGATAACTATGGCTACACCTTC. J is TRBJ1-2 and V is TRBV6-1; no reliable D call. The CDR3 runs 17 residues. Trimming pared 0 bases from V and 1 base from J, leaving 15 bases between. CDR1 and CDR2 from the germline V gene are MNHNS and SASEGT.